This TCR beta chain was identified in a study of identical twins. Notes on the study in general: Cord blood beta clonotypes that were abundant carried fewer insertions, and memory repertoires showed no such trend.

The CDR3 is 15 residues long. Germline CDR1 and CDR2: SGHRS and YFSETQ. The trim removed 4 bases at V and 2 bases at J, leaving 6 bases unmatched. Among all donors, each was a healthy Caucasian. The sample holds many counts of this clonotype. Antigen unknown. TCRdb re-derived calls from the 5' RACE reads in MiXCR, one entry per CDR3 protein. The repertoire includes 200,000 to 300,000 distinct CDR3 sequences, 8% to 11% of them detected once, and 9% to 10% sits in the top ten. The sequence was collected from a man aged 45-65 years in good health. The sequenced sample was memory T cells sorted from blood. This chain uses TRBV5-1 with TRBJ2-5; TRBD2 matches at 9 bases. The DNA for the CDR3 is TGCGCCAGCAGCCGGGCGACTAGCGGACAAGAGACCCAGTACTTC. This encodes CASSRATSGQETQYF.